This T cell receptor (beta chain) comes out of a study of glioma-infiltrating T cells. A remark on this clonotype: Antigen unknown. With a much larger clone just one base away, this may be a read error.

Germline CDR1 is SGHNT and CDR2 is YYREEE (reference sequence). The CDR3 loop spans 16 amino acids. Using RNA template, CDR3s of TCR alpha and beta were amplified with iRepertoire arm-PCR. For one-step reverse transcription and amplification, about 85-400 ng of tissue mRNA or PBMC total RNA was used. MiXCR was run by TCRdb on the multiplex PCR reads, yielding one entry per CDR3 protein. The sample has some 85,000 distinct CDR3 sequences, approximately 22% seen once; the top ten hold about 6.6%. Study-level findings and limits: Tissue and blood shared very few CDR3 sequences.

Sequencing was performed on glioma tissue, nonneoplastic brain tissue, or PBMCs (not recorded which). The TCR was taken from a human donor with low-grade glioma or glioblastoma, undergoing nonglioma brain surgery, or in good health (not recorded which). The chain is built from TRBV5-4 and TRBJ2-1, with 7 bases lining up with TRBD1. CDR3 nucleotides: TGTGCCAGCAGTCCGGGACAGCACAGCTCCTACAATGAGCAGTCCTTC. Residues: CASSPGQHSSYNEQSF.